The T cell receptor beta chain under discussion was sequenced for a study of shared clonotypes between healthy human individuals (dated by TCRdb to about 2020). General notes on the study: Three men and a couple of women, aged 18 to 49 years, made up the cohort. Per donor, leukapheresis produced somewhere between about 0.94 and 9 billion PBMCs. To increase sequencing depth and limit assay-specific biases, TCR repertoire library preparation and sequencing were carried out by different laboratories using diverse techniques. For each donor, three plates each were used for CD4 naive and CD4 memory, two plates were used for CD8 naive, and one plate was used for CD8 memory. To estimate repertoire size and how much clonotypes are shared between individuals, the study performed deep sequencing of blood TCR repertoires from a few healthy adults.

The CDR3 sequence holds 14 residues, the cysteine and phenylalanine included. Only the CDR3 DNA is retained, 42 bases long and in frame from the first base. The germline V gene gives CDR1 as MDHEN and CDR2 as SYDVKM. Relative to germline, V is 6 bases shorter and J is 12 bases shorter, with 22 bases between their ends. Broad study findings and their caveats: Even with the large sequencing depth, rarefaction of the sorted-subset datasets indicated that sequencing was incomplete. Because the study included only a small number of donors, the genetic and exposure-history diversity represented was limited. Sharing across several donors was observed for approximately 5% of naive CD4, 3% to 3.5% of naive CD8, roughly 2.4% of memory CD4, and roughly 0.4% of memory CD8 clonotypes. Compared with non-shared clonotypes, clonotypes shared by all four sorted-subset donors had higher generation probabilities. Naive subsets generally had larger estimated clonotype richness than memory subsets. Pairwise subsampling led to the expectation that sequencing depth would affect the degree of clonotype sharing among donors. Only blood was sampled, and tissue TCR repertoires likely differ from those in blood.

A remark on this clone: There is no known antigen for this receptor. No base qualities exist here, and no much larger clone lies one base off it.

Using the deep immunoSEQ assay, TCR CDR3 regions were amplified from genomic DNA by multiplex PCR. Genomic DNA extracted from each cell subset was distributed evenly over all wells of several immunoSEQ 96-well plates, and each plate served as one replicate. Each replicate PCR for sorted subsets received about 180 ng genomic DNA, equal to roughly 30,000 T cell genomes. Purified libraries were measured with a Qubit 3.0 fluorometer, size-checked on a Bioanalyzer 2100, and measured again with the KAPA Library Quantification kit. A separate single-read 150-cycle Illumina NextSeq 550 flow cell was used to sequence each immunoSEQ 96-well plate. The original methods were these. Because only junctional sequences without quality scores were contained in the immunoSEQ output, filtering matching that applied to full-length reads could not be performed. Sequences were annotated with PyIR, a Python wrapper for IgBLAST v1.9, using IMGT germline references to assign V/J genes and CDR3. Reads were removed for weak V/J assignments (E-value above 1e-6), missing CDR3, stop codons, out-of-frame junctions, or ambiguous translated residues. A V3J clonotype was defined by an identical inferred V gene, J gene, and CDR3 amino acid sequence. Percentage overlap between repertoires was calculated by dividing the number of shared unique clonotypes by the size of the smaller repertoire. Three approaches were used to assess repertoire richness: RTK rarefaction, the Chao1 estimator, and Recon v2.1 estimates of unobserved clonotypes. Generation probabilities for all TCRbeta clonotypes obtained by the gDNA method from a handful of donors were computed using OLGA. Drawn from immuneACCESS, this table holds only the in-frame rearrangements with V and J called that TCRdb kept. Clones are partly lost; checked studies trace under half to an unresolved V gene and leave the rest unexplained. The DNA gave D and trimming, while V, J and clone size come from that table. Recorded for this sample are about 1 million clones; more than 75% of them occurred a single time. The ten largest account for roughly 0.56% of the sample.

Donors were healthy HIV-negative adults with no recently reported acute infections or vaccinations. All donors were Caucasian adults living in Nashville, Tennessee, USA. CD4+ T cells were enriched through magnetic negative selection, after which naive cells were positively selected on CD45RA and the remaining negative fraction served as the memory subset. Blood was collected by leukapheresis, and PBMCs were isolated by Ficoll-Histopaque density gradient centrifugation and then cryopreserved in liquid nitrogen vapor phase. Analytical flow cytometry was used to check the purity and quantity of every magnetically sorted T cell population. Each sorted fraction had its genomic DNA isolated and then quantified by UV absorbance on a Nanodrop 2000c.

The rearrangement joined TRBV28 to TRBJ2-3, with the D gene too uncertain to name. The sequenced sample was memory CD4+ T cells from PBMCs. In light of the paper, this sample's cell subset or site label describes: CD45RA-negative fraction. The TCR sequence derives from a man aged 18 to 30 in good health. Some clones in this sample may be carry-over from other donors' samples. The DNA sequence follows: TGTGCCAGCAGAGGGATGGGTCCCCCAAGGCTCCAGTATTTT. It specifies CASRGMGPPRLQYF.